The 9 T cell receptor beta chains below all came from one sample that was sequenced in a study of T cells in localized non-small cell lung cancer. Method: immunoSEQ multiplex PCR; TCRdb's copy keeps in-frame clones and lacks some. The profile shows about 24,000 clones, roughly 90% of them singletons. The sample in question was peripheral blood, obtained before any cancer treatment. All receptors derive from a man aged 40 to 75 with stage I squamous cell lung carcinoma.

This clone was seen a handful of times. This sequence joins TRBV9 and TRBJ1-6; D is ambiguous. The V end lost 2 bases, the J end lost 5 bases, and 8 bases lay between the germline ends. The V gene's germline CDR1 is SGDLS and CDR2 YYNGEE. This CDR3 is built from 14 residues. The CDR3 nucleotides are TGTGCCAGCAGCGTCGGCAAAAATAATTCACCCCTCCACTTT. As protein: CASSVGKNNSPLHF.

This clone has a single count. The chain has TRBV5-4 and TRBJ2-7, with 15 positions matching TRBD2. Germline trimming cut 4 bases from V and 6 bases from J; bases unmatched to any gene: 8. Germline values: CDR1 SGHNT, CDR2 YYREEE (reference sequence). The CDR3 length is 16 residues. Here the CDR3 reads CASSRTSGGAIGEQYF. CDR3 DNA sequence: TGTGCCAGCAGCCGGACTAGCGGGGGGGCGATCGGCGAGCAGTACTTC.

V and J are TRBV7-2 and TRBJ2-1; TRBD2 agrees at 10 bases. The germline V gene has CDR1 SGHTA and CDR2 FQGNSA. J gave up 5 bases and V 1 base, and 5 bases lay outside the gene matches. The CDR3 covers 16 residues. CDR3 amino acids: CASSLGSSGGDNEQFF. The CDR3 nucleotides read TGTGCCAGCAGCTTAGGATCCAGCGGGGGGGACAATGAGCAGTTCTTC.

This rearrangement joins TRBV6-1 to TRBJ1-5; D is uncertain. Germline CDR1 MNHNS, CDR2 SASEGT. Trimming stripped 1 base from V and 1 base from J, with 8 bases between. This CDR3 is built from 15 residues. CDR3 coding DNA: TGTGCCAGCAGTGAAGTATTGGGAAGCAATCAGCCCCAGCATTTT. It yields the protein CASSEVLGSNQPQHF.

CDR3 region: CAIRGDRGSYGYTF. As DNA, the CDR3 is TGTGCCATCAGGGGGGACAGAGGAAGCTATGGCTACACCTTC. This rearrangement joins TRBV10-3 to TRBJ1-2; 7 bases map to TRBD1. The CDR3 is 14 amino acids. Germline-derived CDR1 and CDR2 are ENHRY and SYGVKD. J lost 4 bases, V lost 6 bases, and 8 bases had no gene match.

The chain links TRBV5-1 to TRBJ2-7; D is perhaps TRBD1 (5 bases). The CDR3 has 15 residues. Trimming cost V 4 bases and J 2 bases, with 16 bases left between them. Germline V gene sequence: CDR1 SGHRS, CDR2 YFSETQ. In DNA form, the CDR3 reads TGCGCCAGCAGCCCCACCTTACAGGTTCCCTACGAGCAGTACTTC. It yields the protein CASSPTLQVPYEQYF.

This clone is a singleton in its sample. The CDR3 region is CASSYSIGTLEQYF. For the CDR3, the DNA is TGTGCCAGCAGTTACTCGATAGGGACGTTGGAGCAGTACTTC. V and J are TRBV28 and TRBJ2-7; perhaps D is TRBD1 or TRBD2 (5 bases each). The germline V gene has CDR1 MDHEN and CDR2 SYDVKM. V was clipped by 4 bases and J by 7 bases, with 17 bases between them. CDR3 length equals 14 residues.

The chain is built from TRBV9 and TRBJ1-1; D may be TRBD1 (6 bases). Trimming left V 3 bases short and J 4 bases short, with 13 bases between. The CDR3 has 14 residues. In germline, CDR1 is SGDLS, CDR2 YYNGEE. As DNA, the CDR3 is TGTGCCAGCAGCGGGGTGGGGGCATTCACTGAAGCTTTCTTT. Protein product: CASSGVGAFTEAFF.

The CDR3 loop reads CSVVGDVGEKLFF. CDR3 coding DNA: TGCAGCGTTGTCGGGGACGTAGGGGAAAAACTGTTTTTT. The chain joins TRBV29-1 to TRBJ1-4; D is perhaps TRBD1 (5 bases). Germline V CDR1 and CDR2: SQVTM, ANQGSEA. V lost 4 bases and J 8 bases, leaving 14 bases between the germline ends. This CDR3 has 13 amino acids.